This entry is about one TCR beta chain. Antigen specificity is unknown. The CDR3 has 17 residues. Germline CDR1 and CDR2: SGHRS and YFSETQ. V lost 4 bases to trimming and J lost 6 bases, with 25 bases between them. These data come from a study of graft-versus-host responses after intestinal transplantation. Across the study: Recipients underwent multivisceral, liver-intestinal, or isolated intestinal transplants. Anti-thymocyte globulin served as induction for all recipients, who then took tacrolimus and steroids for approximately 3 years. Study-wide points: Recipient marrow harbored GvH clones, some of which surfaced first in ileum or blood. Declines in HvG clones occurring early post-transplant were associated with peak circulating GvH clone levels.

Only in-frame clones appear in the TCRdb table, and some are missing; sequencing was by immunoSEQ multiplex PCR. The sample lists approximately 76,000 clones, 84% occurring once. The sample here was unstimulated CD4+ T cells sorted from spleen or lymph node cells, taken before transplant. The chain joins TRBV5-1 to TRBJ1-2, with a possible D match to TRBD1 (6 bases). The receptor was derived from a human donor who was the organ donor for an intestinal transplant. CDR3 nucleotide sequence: TGCGCCAGCAGCCATGATTGGGGGCCTGGGCAGGGCAATGGCTACACCTTC. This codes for CASSHDWGPGQGNGYTF.